This T cell receptor (beta chain) comes out of a study of long-term antiretroviral therapy in people with HIV. Notes on the study in general: Blood in the study was drawn between the mid-2000s and the late 2010s, possibly under older ART regimens, which may be less effective than current ones.

Germline CDR1 is SNHLY and CDR2 is FYNNEI. With 2 bases clipped from V and 0 bases from J, the junction kept 11 bases outside the gene matches. This CDR3 spans 19 amino acids. Version v3.0 of the immunoSEQ assay ran at survey level. Generated by immunoSEQ multiplex PCR, the TCRdb table keeps only in-frame clones and is missing some. The table shows approximately 11,000 clones, with about 80% occurring only once. A remark on this clone: Its antigen remains unknown.

The gene calls are TRBV2 and TRBJ2-3, with 10 bases matching TRBD2. This sequence originates from a man aged 30 to 45 with HIV. The sequencing used unsorted PBMCs, collected at the start of antiretroviral therapy, before treatment. The CDR3 DNA reads as TGTGCCAGCAGTGAACGGGCTAGCGGGGGCTTCGCTAGCACAGATACGCAGTATTTT. Its protein is CASSERASGGFASTDTQYF.